One and the same sample provided the 3 T cell receptor beta chains below, sequenced in a study of shared clonotypes between healthy human individuals. Naive-designated CD8 cells lacked CD45RO, were positively enriched for CCR7, and omitted terminally differentiated effector memory CD45RA+ cells. TCRdb's table, derived via immunoSEQ multiplex PCR, lists solely in-frame clones and lacks some. This table has 500,000 to 700,000 clones, 85% to 95% appearing once. Sample: naive CD8+ T cells sorted from blood. Every receptor here comes from a woman aged 30 to 39 in good health.

V usage is TRBV16 and J usage is TRBJ2-7; 12 bases match TRBD1. This CDR3 comprises 16 residues. The ends lost 4 bases at V and 3 bases at J; junction bases unmatched: 7. The germline gives CDR1 KGHSY, CDR2 FQNENV. This CDR3 reads CASSPTGTGGFYEQYF. Written as DNA, the CDR3 is TGTGCCAGCAGCCCAACAGGGACAGGGGGCTTCTACGAGCAGTACTTC.

As regards this clone: The sample has other DNA sequences that encode this CDR3 too. The chain uses TRBV29-1 and TRBJ2-1; 9 bases map to TRBD2. This CDR3 has 15 amino acids. From germline, CDR1 is SQVTM and CDR2 ANQGSEA. V was clipped by 3 bases and J by 2 bases; unmatched bases: 5. The CDR3 DNA sequence: TGCAGCGTTGAGGGCGGGAGGGGGCCCTACAATGAGCAGTTCTTC. Translated, it gives CSVEGGRGPYNEQFF.

The chain uses TRBV6-5 and TRBJ2-1; D might be TRBD1 (6 bases). This CDR3 comprises 11 residues. Germline CDR1 and CDR2: MNHEY and SVGAGI. The V end lost 2 bases, the J end lost 10 bases, and 6 bases lay between the germline ends. The CDR3 loop reads CASSYGTEQFF. The CDR3 bases are TGTGCCAGCAGTTACGGGACAGAGCAGTTCTTC.